This entry describes one T cell receptor (beta chain). How the authors handled the data: Nucleated cell counts were estimated from reference gene primer amplification. The method was immunoSEQ multiplex PCR; TCRdb's version includes in-frame clones alone and lacks a portion of them. The V and J calls and clone size are taken from that table; D and trimming were inferred from the DNA. The sample yields over 150,000 clones, 70% to 85% seen once. The data stem from a study of blood T cell repertoires in COVID-19. Across the study: From the United States, Italy and Spain came samples of acute and convalescent COVID-19.

Germline loops: CDR1 KGHSH, CDR2 LQKENI. The CDR3 totals 16 residues. Germline trimming cut 2 bases from V and 3 bases from J; bases unmatched to any gene: 9. This receptor was identified in a human donor in a cohort sampled during active COVID-19. Sequenced sample: peripheral blood. The chain employs TRBV18 and TRBJ1-1, with 7 bases lining up with TRBD1. CDR3 nucleotide sequence: TGTGCCAGCTCACCAACCGGCGGACAGGCGTACACTGAAGCTTTCTTT. Its translation: CASSPTGGQAYTEAFF. Filled out from reference TRBV18 and TRBJ1-1, the complete variable domain reads NAGVMQNPRHLVRRRGQEARLRCSPMKGHSHVYWYRQLPEEGLKFMVYLQKENIIDESGMPKERFSAEFPKEGPSILRIQQVVRGDSAAYFCASSPTGGQAYTEAFFGQGTRLTVV.